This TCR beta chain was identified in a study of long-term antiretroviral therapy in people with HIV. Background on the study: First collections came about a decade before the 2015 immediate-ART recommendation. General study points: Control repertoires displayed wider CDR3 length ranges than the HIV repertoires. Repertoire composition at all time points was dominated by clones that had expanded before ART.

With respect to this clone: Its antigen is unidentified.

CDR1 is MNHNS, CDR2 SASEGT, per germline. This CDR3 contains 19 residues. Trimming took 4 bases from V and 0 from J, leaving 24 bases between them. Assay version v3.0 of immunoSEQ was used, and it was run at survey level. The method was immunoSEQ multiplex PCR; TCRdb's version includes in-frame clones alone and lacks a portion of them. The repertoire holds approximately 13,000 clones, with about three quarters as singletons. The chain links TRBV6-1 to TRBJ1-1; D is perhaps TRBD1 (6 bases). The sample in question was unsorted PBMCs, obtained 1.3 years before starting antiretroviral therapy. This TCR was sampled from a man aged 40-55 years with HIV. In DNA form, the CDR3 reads TGTGCCAGCAGTGGCCTTGGCCGACAACAGGGACGGCTGAACACTGAAGCTTTCTTT. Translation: CASSGLGRQQGRLNTEAFF.